One and the same sample provided the 28 T cell receptor beta chains below, sequenced in a study of shared T cell receptors in the human thymus. TCRdb's table, derived via immunoSEQ multiplex PCR, lists solely in-frame clones and lacks some. Here the sample spans approximately 760,000 clones, approximately 85% being singletons. These data were also reused for a study on human thymus T cells.

Sequenced material: thymocytes. The receptors here all came from a girl in the first two years of life with a congenital heart defect.

This clone was detected once. The chain links TRBV5-4 to TRBJ1-1; D might be TRBD1 (6 bases). The CDR3 has 16 amino acids. V lost 2 bases and J lost 6, with 20 bases in between. Germline CDR1 is SGHNT and CDR2 is YYREEE (reference sequence). This CDR3 reads CASSFGARGGGSEAFF. The DNA of the CDR3 is TGTGCCAGCAGCTTTGGGGCACGGGGAGGGGGATCTGAAGCTTTCTTT.

The genes are TRBV14 and TRBJ2-7, with 7 bases matching TRBD1. CDR1 and CDR2 from the germline V gene are SGHDN and FVKESK. CDR3 size: 15 residues. With 3 bases clipped from V and 0 bases from J, the junction kept 5 bases outside the gene matches. The CDR3 coding sequence is TGTGCCAGCAGCCACAACCGGGACAGCTCCTACGAGCAGTACTTC. Encoded protein: CASSHNRDSSYEQYF.

This chain connects TRBV6-1 to TRBJ1-2; D is unclear. Germline values: CDR1 MNHNS, CDR2 SASEGT. The CDR3 sequence is 13 residues long. Trimming pared 11 bases from V and 4 bases from J, leaving 17 bases between. CDR3 coding DNA: TGTGCCGGGTCTTTGACATCCGCCTATGGCTACACCTTC. It specifies CAGSLTSAYGYTF.

V gene TRBV7-9 combines with J gene TRBJ2-2; possible D gene TRBD1, 6 bases. The V gene's germline CDR1 is SEHNR and CDR2 FQNEAQ (reference sequence). The CDR3 is 16 residues long. V was shortened by 0 bases and J by 8 bases, with 16 bases between the two germline ends. CDR3 amino acids: CASSLADERTAGELFF. The CDR3 DNA reads TGTGCCAGCAGCTTAGCAGACGAACGGACAGCGGGGGAGCTGTTTTTT.

The chain carries TRBV14 and TRBJ2-1, with no clear D. This CDR3 comprises 16 residues. Trimming stripped 4 bases from V and 0 bases from J, with 13 bases between. CDR1 and CDR2 (germline): SGHDN, FVKESK. In DNA form, the CDR3 reads TGTGCCAGCAGCCGATTACTACCTTTCTCCTACAATGAGCAGTTCTTC. Residues: CASSRLLPFSYNEQFF.

This rearrangement joins TRBV6-1 to TRBJ2-3; 8 bases agree with TRBD1. Germline-derived CDR1 and CDR2 are MNHNS and SASEGT. V shed 6 bases and J 10 bases; nucleotides not matched to a gene: 15. The CDR3 consists of 15 residues. The CDR3 DNA sequence: TGTGCCAGCAGCCCCGCGGGACAGGATGCTGTGGCGCAGTATTTT. It codes for CASSPAGQDAVAQYF.

This sequence joins TRBV7-2 and TRBJ1-1, with no clear D. Germline V gene sequence: CDR1 SGHTA, CDR2 FQGNSA. Trimming took 1 base from V and 4 from J, leaving 7 bases between them. The CDR3 loop spans 13 amino acids. CDR3 in amino acids: CASSLGEATEAFF. The CDR3 DNA is TGTGCCAGCAGCTTAGGGGAGGCCACTGAAGCTTTCTTT.

This clone occurred a few times. The genes are TRBV11-1 and TRBJ2-7, with 8 bases lining up with TRBD1. CDR1 and CDR2 from the germline V gene are SGHAT and FQDESV (reference sequence). The CDR3 runs to 15 residues. V dropped 6 bases and J dropped 3; count of bases not matched to a gene: 10. The CDR3: CASSFDRGMDYEQYF. In nucleotides, the CDR3 is TGTGCCAGCAGTTTTGACAGGGGCATGGACTACGAGCAGTACTTC. Full variable domain (remainder filled in from reference TRBV11-1 and TRBJ2-7): EAEVAQSPRYKITEKSQAVAFWCDPISGHATLYWYRQILGQGPELLVQFQDESVVDDSQLPKDRFSAERLKGVDSTLKIQPAELGDSAMYLCASSFDRGMDYEQYFGPGTRLTVT.

This chain connects TRBV4-1 to TRBJ2-1; TRBD2 agrees at 16 bases. Germline V gene lookup returns CDR1 MGHRA and CDR2 YSYEKL. The trim removed 4 bases at V and 5 bases at J, leaving 17 bases unmatched. The CDR3 totals 21 residues. The CDR3 region is CASSPLKRRGTSGGAHNEQFF. The CDR3 DNA reads as TGCGCCAGCAGCCCCCTAAAGCGGCGCGGGACTAGCGGGGGGGCCCACAATGAGCAGTTCTTC.

The J gene is TRBJ2-1, the V gene TRBV19; the D is unclear. Germline V gives CDR1 LNHDA, CDR2 SQIVND (reference sequence). V shed 3 bases and J shed 8 bases, with 8 bases lying between them. The CDR3 is 12 residues long. The CDR3 sequence is CASSISLDEQFF. The CDR3 DNA follows: TGTGCCAGTAGTATTAGTTTGGATGAGCAGTTCTTC.

The V and J genes are TRBV1 and TRBJ2-1; the table's TRBD2 call for D was not verified on the DNA. TRBV1 has pseudogene status. The CDR3 has 19 residues. The CDR3 bases are TGCACCAGCAGCCAAGATCCGACTAGCGGGGGGCCCCGGTGGAATGAGCAGTTCTTC. Amino acid sequence: CTSSQDPTSGGPRWNEQFF.

The chain uses TRBV28 and TRBJ2-7; possible D gene TRBD1, 6 bases. V lost 2 bases and J lost 5, with 28 bases in between. This CDR3 has 19 residues. Germline CDR1 is MDHEN and CDR2 is SYDVKM. The CDR3 here is CASSLNSGPRGLGQNEQYF. The CDR3 nucleotides are TGTGCCAGCAGTTTAAATTCGGGCCCCAGGGGCCTCGGCCAGAACGAGCAGTACTTC.

The rearrangement uses TRBV7-2 and TRBJ1-6, with no clear D. There are 13 residues in the CDR3. Deletions cut 2 bases from V and 7 bases from J, with 6 bases between. Germline V gene lookup returns CDR1 SGHTA and CDR2 FQGNSA. Written as DNA, the CDR3 is TGTGCCAGCAGCTTAATCAGAAATTCACCCCTCCACTTT. Translating gives CASSLIRNSPLHF.

There are a few counts of this clone. Other DNA sequences in this specimen translate into the identical CDR3. The V and J genes are TRBV4-1 and TRBJ1-6, with a tentative D call TRBD1 (5 bases). The CDR3 is 15 amino acids. Germline V gives CDR1 MGHRA, CDR2 YSYEKL. V was cut by 0 bases and J by 7 bases, with 10 bases left in between. CDR3 DNA: TGCGCCAGCAGCCAAGATCAAGGGGAAAATTCACCCCTCCACTTT. It encodes CASSQDQGENSPLHF.

This chain links TRBV4-1 with TRBJ1-6, with 8 bases that match TRBD1. Germline V gene data show CDR1 as MGHRA and CDR2 as YSYEKL. The CDR3 runs 20 residues. Trimming took 0 bases from V and 0 from J; bases not matched to a gene: 10. CDR3 DNA: TGCGCCAGCAGCCAAGAAAGCGGACAGGGACTCATCTCCTATAATTCACCCCTCCACTTT. It codes for CASSQESGQGLISYNSPLHF.

The rearrangement links TRBV10-3 to TRBJ1-1; D might be TRBD1 (6 bases). CDR3 length equals 15 residues. Per the germline V gene, CDR1 is ENHRY and CDR2 is SYGVKD. V was trimmed by 4 bases and J by 1 base, leaving 13 bases between them. As DNA, the CDR3 is TGTGCCATCAGTGGGGGTAGGACAGCGAACACTGAAGCTTTCTTT. Translating it yields CAISGGRTANTEAFF.

This chain links TRBV9 with TRBJ2-6; 7 bases are a match to TRBD1. The V gene end was trimmed by 3 bases and the J gene end by 1 base; junction bases not matched to a gene: 7. The CDR3 length is 17 residues. Germline loops: CDR1 SGDLS, CDR2 YYNGEE. CDR3: CASSGQGAPSGANVLTF. In DNA, the CDR3 is TGTGCCAGCAGCGGACAGGGTGCCCCGTCTGGGGCCAACGTCCTGACTTTC. Filled out from reference TRBV9 and TRBJ2-6, the complete variable domain reads DSGVTQTPKHLITATGQRVTLRCSPRSGDLSVYWYQQSLDQGLQFLIQYYNGEERAKGNILERFSAQQFPDLHSELNLSSLELGDSALYFCASSGQGAPSGANVLTFGAGSRLTVL.

V gene TRBV28 combines with J gene TRBJ1-6, with D possibly being TRBD1 (5 bases). Trimming shortened V by 5 bases and J by 7 bases, and 18 bases separated the two germline ends. Looked up from germline, CDR1 is MDHEN and CDR2 is SYDVKM. The CDR3 is 16 amino acids. The CDR3 bases are TGTGCCAGCAGTGGGGCCGGGTGGGTCAGGAATTCACCCCTCCACTTT. It specifies CASSGAGWVRNSPLHF.

This chain connects TRBV7-3 to TRBJ1-2; 7 nucleotides line up with TRBD1. Germline trimming cut 2 bases from V and 7 bases from J; bases unmatched to any gene: 13. Germline V CDR1 and CDR2: SGHTA, FQGTGA. CDR3 length equals 16 residues. CDR3 amino acids: CASSLHGTDRECGYTF. The CDR3 nucleotides are TGTGCCAGCAGCTTACATGGGACTGACAGGGAATGTGGCTACACCTTC.

The chain combines TRBV27 with TRBJ1-2; 10 bases line up with TRBD1. Per germline, CDR1 MNHEY and CDR2 SMNVEV (reference sequence). V dropped 8 bases and J dropped 6; count of bases not matched to a gene: 12. The CDR3 runs to 15 residues. The CDR3 loop is CASGVPLDRGHGYTF. The CDR3 DNA is TGTGCCAGCGGGGTCCCGTTAGACAGGGGGCATGGCTACACCTTC.

This chain uses TRBV19 with TRBJ2-1, with 7 nucleotides matching TRBD2. CDR3 length: 14 residues. Germline trimming cut 4 bases from V and 11 bases from J; bases unmatched to any gene: 11. Per germline, CDR1 LNHDA and CDR2 SQIVND (reference sequence). The CDR3: CASSNGDYFLKQFF. The DNA for the CDR3 is TGTGCCAGTAGTAATGGGGACTACTTTCTCAAGCAGTTCTTC.

This clone was recorded once. This chain links TRBV7-2 with TRBJ1-1; D not resolved. Germline CDR1 SGHTA, CDR2 FQGNSA. The CDR3 runs to 15 residues. V lost 1 base and J lost 1, with 10 bases in between. Written as DNA, the CDR3 is TGTGCCAGCAGCTTAGTGGGAGGTTCGAACACTGAAGCTTTCTTT. Encoded protein: CASSLVGGSNTEAFF. Filled out from reference TRBV7-2 and TRBJ1-1, the complete variable domain reads GAGVSQSPSNKVTEKGKDVELRCDPISGHTALYWYRQSLGQGLEFLIYFQGNSAPDKSGLPSDRFSAERTGGSVSTLTIQRTQQEDSAVYLCASSLVGGSNTEAFFGQGTRLTVV.

The chain uses TRBV11-2 and TRBJ2-7, with D possibly TRBD2 on 6 matching bases. V gave up 5 bases and J gave up 0 bases, with 23 bases separating them. Germline V gene data show CDR1 as SGHAT and CDR2 as FQNNGV. The CDR3 is 18 residues long. The CDR3 nucleotides read TGTGCCAGCAGCGCCCGAAGCTCCGGGACTCAGAGCTCCTACGAGCAGTACTTC. Translation gives CASSARSSGTQSSYEQYF.

This chain connects TRBV4-1 to TRBJ1-6; TRBD1 matches 7 bases. Germline CDR1 reads MGHRA; CDR2 reads YSYEKL. The ends lost 1 base at V and 10 bases at J; junction bases unmatched: 13. The CDR3 sequence is 17 residues long. For the CDR3, the DNA is TGCGCCAGCAGCCAAGGACGGTACAGGGGATGGAAATCACCCCTCCACTTT. It specifies CASSQGRYRGWKSPLHF.

As for this clone: The junction shows a germline mismatch at one end, possibly a read error. The CDR3 reads CASSPRAQETQYF. The CDR3 nucleotides read TGTGCTAGCAGCCCGAGAGCCCAAGAGACCCAGTACTTC. This sequence joins TRBV7-7 and TRBJ2-5, with unresolved D. The CDR3 has 13 amino acids. Germline V gene lookup returns CDR1 SSHAT and CDR2 FNYEAQ (reference sequence). The entire variable domain, with the rest obtained from reference TRBV7-7 and TRBJ2-5, is as follows: GAGVSQSPRYKVTKRGQDVTLRCDPISSHATLYWYQQALGQGPEFLTYFNYEAQPDKSGLPSDRFSAERPEGSISTLTIQRTEQRDSAMYRCASSPRAQETQYFGPGTRLLVL.

The genes are TRBV27 and TRBJ1-1; 10 bases agree with TRBD1. This CDR3 has 16 residues. Losses at the gene ends were 4 bases for V and 3 bases for J; bases not matched to a gene: 8. In germline, CDR1 is MNHEY, CDR2 SMNVEV (reference sequence). CDR3 sequence: CASSSPRQGADTEAFF. The CDR3 nucleotides read TGTGCCAGCAGTTCCCCGCGACAGGGGGCGGACACTGAAGCTTTCTTT.

The CDR3 coding sequence is TGCGCCAGCAGCGTAGGACAGACCACTGAAGCTTTCTTT. This gives the protein CASSVGQTTEAFF. This chain connects TRBV5-1 to TRBJ1-1; possibly TRBD1 for D (6 bases). Per the germline V gene, CDR1 is SGHRS and CDR2 is YFSETQ. CDR3 length: 13 residues. V lost 4 bases and J 4 bases, leaving 11 bases between the germline ends.

This clone appeared once. The V and J genes are TRBV19 and TRBJ2-2; maybe TRBD2 (5 bases). The germline gives CDR1 LNHDA, CDR2 SQIVND (reference sequence). V was cut by 4 bases and J by 1 base, with 10 bases left in between. The CDR3 has 15 amino acids. The CDR3 bases are TGTGCCAGTAGTAAGGAGGATCAGAACACCGGGGAGCTGTTTTTT. Amino acid sequence: CASSKEDQNTGELFF.